Detailed here is one T cell receptor beta chain. Its specificity is unknown. This entry belongs to a study of T cells in Graves' hyperthyroidism and ophthalmopathy. Broader study findings: Appearing also in blood were most of the thyroid clonotypes expanded above 0.001.

Researchers amplified the TCR beta CDR3 regions from RNA transcripts. The HTBI set primed first-round TCR CDR3 RT-PCR. TCRdb ran MiXCR on the multiplex PCR reads and lists one entry per CDR3 protein. The table shows fewer than 650,000 distinct CDR3 sequences, with roughly 15% occurring only once. The clonotype originates from a woman aged 40 to 50 with Graves' ophthalmopathy. Input material: blood.

The CDR3 reads CAWSVWGGQSTEAFF. Written as DNA, the CDR3 is TGTGCCTGGAGTGTATGGGGGGGTCAAAGCACTGAAGCTTTCTTT. V usage is TRBV30 and J usage is TRBJ1-1; D possibly corresponds to TRBD1 (5 bases). Trimming stripped 0 bases from V and 4 bases from J, with 15 bases between. Germline values: CDR1 GTSNPN, CDR2 SVGIG (reference sequence). The CDR3 spans 15 residues. Filled out from reference TRBV30 and TRBJ1-1, the complete variable domain reads SQTIHQWPATLVQPVGSPLSLECTVEGTSNPNLYWYRQAAGRGLQLLFYSVGIGQISSEVPQNLSASRPQDRQFILSSKKLLLSDSGFYLCAWSVWGGQSTEAFFGQGTRLTVV.